The T cell receptor beta chain described here comes from a study of blood T cell repertoires in COVID-19. Overall study: Samples taken during acute and convalescent COVID-19 were collected in the United States, Italy and Spain. The analysed material was cDNA or gDNA that came from T cells, B-cell-depleted T cells, or PBMCs.

The CDR3 sequence is 15 residues long. With 2 bases removed from V and 1 base from J, the gap between germline ends came to 11 bases. Germline V lookup: CDR1 MNHEY, CDR2 SVGAGI. Repertoires were generated with immunoSEQ multiplex PCR, while TCRdb's copy carries only in-frame clones and drops some. Of 150,000 to 200,000 clones listed, around 86% are singletons. The rearrangement links TRBV6-5 to TRBJ1-2; D gene uncertain. This TCR was sampled from a man aged 18 to 29 with acute or convalescent COVID-19. Material: peripheral blood. The CDR3 DNA reads TGTGCCAGCAGTTACACGGGTCTGGTTAACTATGGCTACACCTTC. Translation gives CASSYTGLVNYGYTF.